These 30 T cell receptor beta chains originate from one sample sequenced in a study of T cell responses to AZD1222 COVID-19 vaccine. Data came from immunoSEQ multiplex PCR; TCRdb stores just in-frame clones and leaves some out. The sample holds about 180,000 clones, 90% to 95% seen once. Sequenced here: peripheral blood, sampled 28 days after the second dose of the MenACWY control vaccine. The receptors stem from an adult who received the MenACWY meningococcal vaccine as a control.

V usage is TRBV10-2 and J usage is TRBJ2-7; TRBD1 is a possible D gene (6 bases). This CDR3 comprises 16 residues. Germline values: CDR1 WSHSY, CDR2 SAAADI. Trimming took 5 bases from V and 5 from J, leaving 22 bases between them. DNA of the CDR3: TGCGCCAGCAGTTTCCCTTCAGGGGATAGGGGAAACGAGCAGTACTTC. Its translation: CASSFPSGDRGNEQYF.

This chain joins TRBV19 and TRBJ1-2; 7 nucleotides match TRBD1. Unmatched junction bases numbered 12, after V lost 3 bases and J lost 5 bases. This CDR3 spans 16 amino acids. Germline V gives CDR1 LNHDA, CDR2 SQIVND (reference sequence). The chain's CDR3 is CASSIAQGRLVYGYTF. CDR3 bases: TGTGCCAGTAGTATTGCACAGGGGAGGCTCGTTTATGGCTACACCTTC.

The genes are TRBV6-4 and TRBJ1-5; D perhaps matches TRBD1 (5 bases). Looked up from germline, CDR1 is MRHNA and CDR2 is SNTAGT. V was pared by 6 bases and J by 5 bases, with 17 bases between. This CDR3 contains 15 residues. The CDR3 DNA reads TGTGCCAGCAGGGGCTTGGCAGGGCAACATCAGCCCCAGCATTTT. It translates to CASRGLAGQHQPQHF.

This CDR3 reads CASSVGYAGDTQYF. In DNA form, the CDR3 reads TGTGCCAGCAGCGTAGGATACGCGGGAGATACGCAGTATTTT. V is TRBV9 and J is TRBJ2-3; possible D gene TRBD2, 5 bases. Looked up from germline, CDR1 is SGDLS and CDR2 is YYNGEE. CDR3 length: 14 residues. V lost 0 bases and J 5 bases, leaving 10 bases between the germline ends.

V gene TRBV7-2 combines with J gene TRBJ2-3; 12 positions agree with TRBD2. CDR1 is SGHTA, CDR2 FQGNSA, per germline. This CDR3 is built from 18 residues. Trimming cost V 1 base and J 1 base; bases outside gene matches: 6. CDR3 amino acids: CASSLGLAGGLRTDTQYF. CDR3 in DNA: TGTGCCAGCAGCTTAGGCCTAGCGGGGGGGCTTCGCACAGATACGCAGTATTTT.

This chain uses TRBV3-1 (or the pseudogene TRBV3-2) with TRBJ2-7; TRBD2 aligns across 8 bases. The ends lost 4 bases at V and 7 bases at J; junction bases unmatched: 9. This CDR3 contains 14 residues. CDR1 is LGHDT, CDR2 YNNKEL, per germline (reference sequence). The CDR3 DNA sequence: TGTGCCAGCAGCCTCACTAGCGGCCCCTCAGAGCAGTACTTC. This sequence encodes CASSLTSGPSEQYF.

V is TRBV3-1 (or the pseudogene TRBV3-2) and J is TRBJ1-2; D call uncertain. V lost 2 bases and J lost 6, with 7 bases in between. Germline values: CDR1 LGHDT, CDR2 YNNKEL (reference sequence). The CDR3 consists of 12 residues. This CDR3 is CASSQPPHGYTF. CDR3 bases: TGTGCCAGCAGCCAACCCCCCCATGGCTACACCTTC.

This clone was seen a handful of times. V gene TRBV24-1 combines with J gene TRBJ2-1; D gene ambiguous. Trimming took 1 base from V and 8 from J, leaving 11 bases between them. CDR1 and CDR2 (germline): KGHDR, SFDVKD. The CDR3 has 14 amino acids. The CDR3 region is CATSDFKAVDEQFF. DNA of the CDR3: TGTGCCACCAGTGATTTTAAGGCCGTCGATGAGCAGTTCTTC.

CDR3 amino acids: CARLRDREYTGNTIYF. The CDR3, as DNA: TGTGCCAGACTCCGGGACAGGGAATATACTGGAAACACCATATATTTT. The V gene is TRBV7-3, the J gene TRBJ1-3; 9 positions agree with TRBD1. The CDR3 is made up of 16 amino acids. Germline trimming cut 9 bases from V and 2 bases from J; bases unmatched to any gene: 11. Germline assignment: CDR1 SGHTA and CDR2 FQGTGA.

This clone was counted a few times. The gene calls are TRBV7-3 and TRBJ1-1; the D is unclear. Germline CDR1 reads SGHTA; CDR2 reads FQGTGA. Between the trimmed V and J ends, which lost 1 base and 4 bases, there was a span of 7 bases. The CDR3 length is 13 residues. CDR3 in amino acids: CASSLMRSTEAFF. For the CDR3, the DNA is TGTGCCAGCAGCTTAATGAGGAGCACTGAAGCTTTCTTT.

V gene TRBV2 combines with J gene TRBJ1-1; D possibly corresponds to TRBD1 (5 bases). The CDR3 sequence is 13 residues long. V lost 6 bases, J lost 4 bases, and 12 bases lay in between. The germline gives CDR1 SNHLY, CDR2 FYNNEI. The CDR3 sequence: CASRLDIRTEAFF. CDR3 DNA: TGTGCCAGCAGGTTGGACATCCGCACTGAAGCTTTCTTT.

This clone was seen only once. The CDR3 DNA follows: TGTGCCAGCATTGGGACCTCTGGAAACACCATATATTTT. Amino acids: CASIGTSGNTIYF. The genes are TRBV2 and TRBJ1-3; D possibly corresponds to TRBD1 (5 bases). The CDR3 spans 13 residues. CDR1 is SNHLY and CDR2 is FYNNEI in the germline V gene. The germline V and J ends were trimmed by 7 bases and 0 bases, with 7 bases remaining between them.

This clone has just a few counts. The chain carries TRBV7-8 and TRBJ1-4; 9 bases match TRBD1. CDR1 is SGHVS, CDR2 FQNEAQ, per germline. V lost 8 bases and J lost 3; bases outside the gene matches: 7. The CDR3 contains 15 residues. CDR3 DNA: TGTGCCAGCTCATCCCGACAGGGGGCTAATGAAAAACTGTTTTTT. Translating gives CASSSRQGANEKLFF.

This sequence joins TRBV6-6 and TRBJ1-1, with D possibly matching TRBD1 (5 bases). The CDR3 extends over 13 amino acids. The V end was cut by 8 bases, the J end by 3 bases, with 13 bases between. Germline V gene data show CDR1 as MNHNY and CDR2 as SVGAGI (reference sequence). The CDR3 loop is CASSTVGYTEAFF. DNA of the CDR3: TGTGCCAGCTCGACAGTGGGATACACTGAAGCTTTCTTT.

The V call is TRBV6-1, the J call TRBJ1-5; the match to TRBD1 covers 8 bases. Germline CDR1 reads MNHNS; CDR2 reads SASEGT. The CDR3 is 17 residues long. The trim removed 0 bases at V and 7 bases at J, leaving 11 bases unmatched. This chain's CDR3 is CASSEARTGRLSQPQHF. The CDR3, as DNA: TGTGCCAGCAGTGAAGCACGGACAGGGCGGTTGAGCCAGCCCCAGCATTTT.

The V and J genes are TRBV27 and TRBJ1-3; no reliable D call. Between the trimmed V and J ends, which lost 5 bases and 0 bases, there was a span of 17 bases. The germline V gene has CDR1 MNHEY and CDR2 SMNVEV (reference sequence). This CDR3 comprises 17 residues. DNA for the CDR3: TGTGCCAGCAGTCCGACTTTCGGCTCCATCTCTGGAAACACCATATATTTT. Protein sequence: CASSPTFGSISGNTIYF.

The chain joins TRBV5-6 to TRBJ1-5; D not resolved. Trimming cost V 2 bases and J 7 bases, with 7 bases left between them. Germline CDR1 reads SGHDT; CDR2 reads YYEEEE. The CDR3 consists of 12 residues. The DNA of the CDR3 is TGTGCCAGCAGCTTCCTGGGGCAGCCCCAGCATTTT. Translation: CASSFLGQPQHF.

The chain employs TRBV5-8 and TRBJ1-1; 10 bases are shared with TRBD1. CDR3 length: 15 residues. Germline lookup yields CDR1 SGHTS and CDR2 YDEGEE. V shed 3 bases, J shed 4 bases, and the junction held 6 bases outside the gene matches. The CDR3 here is CASSSGQGDVTEAFF. The DNA for the CDR3 is TGTGCCAGCAGCTCCGGACAGGGGGATGTCACTGAAGCTTTCTTT. The full variable domain, with the rest looked up from reference TRBV5-8 and TRBJ1-1, is EAGVTQSPTHLIKTRGQQATLRCSPISGHTSVYWYQQALGLGLQFLLWYDEGEERNRGNFPPRFSGRQFPNYSSELNVNALELEDSALYLCASSSGQGDVTEAFFGQGTRLTVV.

This chain joins TRBV30 and TRBJ1-1; D unresolved. With 0 bases removed from V and 2 bases from J, the gap between germline ends came to 10 bases. Germline assignment: CDR1 GTSNPN and CDR2 SVGIG (reference sequence). The CDR3 is made up of 14 amino acids. CDR3 bases: TGTGCCTGGAGTGTACTAAGGACCAACACTGAAGCTTTCTTT. Translation gives CAWSVLRTNTEAFF.

This chain uses TRBV11-2 with TRBJ2-7; TRBD1 is a possible D gene (6 bases). CDR1 is SGHAT, CDR2 FQNNGV, per germline. V lost 5 bases and J 0 bases, leaving 11 bases between the germline ends. CDR3 length: 14 amino acids. CDR3 sequence (DNA): TGTGCCAGCAGCGGACAGACTACCTCCTACGAGCAGTACTTC. Translation gives CASSGQTTSYEQYF.

The genes are TRBV2 and TRBJ1-3, with a tentative D call TRBD1 (5 bases). V was pared by 8 bases and J by 0 bases, with 5 bases between. CDR3 length: 12 residues. Germline-derived CDR1 and CDR2 are SNHLY and FYNNEI. The CDR3 region has the DNA TGTGCCAGCGACAGCTCTGGAAACACCATATATTTT. Its translation: CASDSSGNTIYF.

CDR3 nucleotides: TGCGCCAGCAGCTTGGCGGCAGCTAACACTGAAGCTTTCTTT. Protein: CASSLAAANTEAFF. The chain couples TRBV5-1 to TRBJ1-1; D unclear. Germline V gives CDR1 SGHRS, CDR2 YFSETQ. V lost 0 bases and J lost 2, with 8 bases in between. CDR3 length: 14 residues.

This chain connects TRBV6-5 to TRBJ1-6; D unclear. The CDR3 extends over 15 amino acids. The germline V and J ends were trimmed by 0 bases and 7 bases, with 10 bases remaining between them. Per the germline V gene, CDR1 is MNHEY and CDR2 is SVGAGI. CDR3 DNA sequence: TGTGCCAGCAGTTACTCTGGTCCGGGGAATTCACCCCTCCACTTT. Its translation is CASSYSGPGNSPLHF.

The rearrangement uses TRBV6-5 and TRBJ2-2; 7 positions match TRBD1. CDR3 size: 16 residues. Trimming cost V 2 bases and J 2 bases; bases outside gene matches: 5. Per germline, CDR1 MNHEY and CDR2 SVGAGI. CDR3 in amino acids: CASSYKGQPNTGELFF. The DNA for the CDR3 is TGTGCCAGCAGTTACAAGGGACAGCCAAACACCGGGGAGCTGTTTTTT.

V and J are TRBV2 and TRBJ1-6; D is ambiguous. The germline CDR1 and CDR2 sequences are SNHLY and FYNNEI. The CDR3 is 15 amino acids. V was shortened by 8 bases and J by 7 bases, with 18 bases between the two germline ends. CDR3 sequence (DNA): TGTGCCAGCCTCTCCGAGCGGCGAAGAAATTCACCCCTCCACTTT. Translated, it gives CASLSERRRNSPLHF.

This clone showed up just once. The chain carries TRBV18 and TRBJ2-1; 7 nucleotides agree with TRBD2. CDR3 length: 16 residues. From germline, CDR1 is KGHSH and CDR2 LQKENI. The V segment lost 2 bases and the J segment 10 bases; nucleotides outside the gene matches: 14. The CDR3 spells CASSPTGTTGLSEQFF. In nucleotides, the CDR3 is TGTGCCAGCTCACCAACGGGGACTACAGGTTTGTCCGAGCAGTTCTTC. Together with reference TRBV18 and TRBJ2-1, the CDR3 gives the full variable domain: NAGVMQNPRHLVRRRGQEARLRCSPMKGHSHVYWYRQLPEEGLKFMVYLQKENIIDESGMPKERFSAEFPKEGPSILRIQQVVRGDSAAYFCASSPTGTTGLSEQFFGPGTRLTVL.

The sample holds one count of this clone. V is TRBV3-1 (or the pseudogene TRBV3-2) and J is TRBJ1-3, with TRBD1 matching over 9 bases. V lost 1 base, J lost 4 bases, and 2 bases stayed unmatched. Germline V gene sequence: CDR1 LGHDT, CDR2 YNNKEL (reference sequence). The CDR3 is 15 amino acids. In DNA, the CDR3 is TGTGCCAGCAGCCAAGGACAGGGGGGAGGAAACACCATATATTTT. The encoded protein is CASSQGQGGGNTIYF.

Only one count was recorded for this clone. The rearrangement links TRBV4-2 to TRBJ1-1; TRBD1 aligns across 8 bases. The CDR3 runs 14 residues. The germline V gene has CDR1 LGHNA and CDR2 YNFKEQ. The trim removed 4 bases at V and 4 bases at J, leaving 5 bases unmatched. CDR3: CASSLHTGGTEAFF. The CDR3 DNA sequence: TGTGCCAGCAGCCTACATACAGGGGGCACTGAAGCTTTCTTT.

V gene TRBV6-5 combines with J gene TRBJ2-3, with D possibly being TRBD2 (7 bases). The CDR3 spans 15 residues. Trimming removed 7 bases from V and 2 bases from J, with 16 bases in between. Germline CDR1 reads MNHEY; CDR2 reads SVGAGI. This chain's CDR3 is CASTGRGGNTDTQYF. CDR3 bases: TGTGCCAGCACCGGACGCGGGGGCAACACAGATACGCAGTATTTT.

V gene TRBV2 combines with J gene TRBJ1-3; D ambiguous. Deletions cut 5 bases from V and 8 bases from J, with 10 bases between. The CDR3 sequence is 12 residues long. The germline V gene encodes CDR1 SNHLY and CDR2 FYNNEI. The CDR3 DNA reads as TGTGCCAGCAGTCGCCTACGGGACACCATATATTTT. This translates into CASSRLRDTIYF.